These 20 T cell receptor beta chains were sequenced from one sample in a study of T cell repertoires in cytomegalovirus infection. TCRdb independently ran MiXCR on the reads; one entry per CDR3 protein. Here the sample spans hundreds of thousands of distinct CDR3 sequences, roughly 46% being singletons. These TCRs' antigens remain unknown. The sequencing here drew on cultured PBMCs, taken from culture after CMV antigen stimulation. All receptors derive from a human donor in good health (CMV status not recorded). Some clones in this sample may be carry-over from other donors' samples.

The rearrangement uses TRBV7-3 and TRBJ2-5; 9 nucleotides agree with TRBD1. V was clipped by 5 bases and J by 2 bases; unmatched bases: 3. Germline V gene data show CDR1 as SGHTA and CDR2 as FQGTGA. The CDR3 is made up of 14 amino acids. CDR3 residues: CASSQDRGQETQYF. CDR3 nucleotides: TGTGCCAGCAGCCAGGACAGGGGACAAGAGACCCAGTACTTC.

This clonotype was seen a single time. This rearrangement joins TRBV20-1 to TRBJ2-1, with 11 bases that match TRBD2. V trimming: 6 bases; J trimming: 7 bases; junction bases outside the gene matches: 11. The CDR3 runs 15 residues. From germline, CDR1 is DFQATT and CDR2 SNEGSKA (reference sequence). The CDR3 region has the DNA TGCAGTGCCGCCGAAACTAGCGGGAGAGGGAATGAGCAGTTCTTC. Its translation: CSAAETSGRGNEQFF.

The chain employs TRBV7-8 and TRBJ2-1, with D possibly TRBD1 on 5 matching bases. Per the germline V gene, CDR1 is SGHVS and CDR2 is FQNEAQ. This CDR3 has 16 amino acids. The V gene lost 8 bases and the J gene lost 4 bases, with 21 bases spanning the gap. The CDR3 DNA reads as TGTGCCAGCGGCCCCCGTGACAGACTTTCTTACAATGAGCAGTTCTTC. Encoded protein: CASGPRDRLSYNEQFF.

The gene calls are TRBV7-8 and TRBJ2-4; TRBD1 matches at 7 bases. CDR1 is SGHVS, CDR2 FQNEAQ, per germline. J lost 0 bases, V lost 5 bases, and 10 bases had no gene match. The CDR3 sequence is 17 residues long. The CDR3 DNA sequence: TGTGCCAGCAGCCCGTCACACAGGGGAGCAGCCAAAAACATTCAGTACTTC. Its protein product is CASSPSHRGAAKNIQYF.

This clonotype was detected ten times or more. The chain couples TRBV28 to TRBJ1-1; D call uncertain. CDR1 and CDR2 from the germline V gene are MDHEN and SYDVKM. The CDR3 loop spans 14 amino acids. V shed 4 bases and J shed 3 bases, with 12 bases lying between them. CDR3 amino acids: CASSSVAGYTEAFF. The CDR3 DNA reads TGTGCCAGCAGTTCGGTGGCGGGGTACACTGAAGCTTTCTTT.

The table lists this clonotype with a few counts. The genes are TRBV20-1 and TRBJ2-1; TRBD1 might be the D (6 bases). Germline V gene lookup returns CDR1 DFQATT and CDR2 SNEGSKA (reference sequence). The CDR3 is made up of 14 amino acids. Deletions cut 5 bases from V and 8 bases from J, with 19 bases between. CDR3 in DNA: TGCAGTGCTTCAGGGGACCGGGGCCCGGATGAGCAGTTCTTC. This sequence encodes CSASGDRGPDEQFF.

This clonotype was seen many times. The chain links TRBV10-3 to TRBJ1-1; 9 bases align to TRBD1. Unmatched junction bases numbered 4, after V lost 2 bases and J lost 3 bases. CDR3 length: 15 amino acids. CDR1 is ENHRY and CDR2 is SYGVKD in the germline V gene. This CDR3 is CAISEPGQGHTEAFF. The CDR3 DNA reads TGTGCCATCAGTGAGCCGGGACAGGGTCACACTGAAGCTTTCTTT.

The chain recombines TRBV6-1 with TRBJ1-5, with 9 positions matching TRBD1. The germline V gene has CDR1 MNHNS and CDR2 SASEGT. J lost 4 bases, V lost 2 bases, and 9 bases had no gene match. The CDR3 extends over 17 amino acids. The CDR3 coding sequence is TGTGCCAGCAGTGAACCGGGACAGGGTCTTAGAAATCAGCCCCAGCATTTT. Its protein is CASSEPGQGLRNQPQHF.

This chain connects TRBV27 to TRBJ2-1, with a tentative D call TRBD2 (5 bases). Germline loops: CDR1 MNHEY, CDR2 SMNVEV (reference sequence). The CDR3 is 15 residues long. Trimming removed 5 bases from V and 0 bases from J, with 11 bases in between. CDR3 loop: CASSGGLTSYNEQFF. For the CDR3, the DNA is TGTGCCAGCAGTGGTGGACTCACCTCCTACAATGAGCAGTTCTTC.

On this clonotype itself: The junction departs from the called germline gene at one end, perhaps through a read error. V and J are TRBV5-3 and TRBJ2-5; maybe TRBD1 (6 bases). TRBV5-3 is filed as an ORF, its function uncertain. The CDR3 totals 13 residues. CDR3: CASSSGDTETQYF. The CDR3, as DNA: TGTGCCAGCAGCTCCGGGGACACAGAGACCCAGTACTTC.

This rearrangement joins TRBV18 to TRBJ1-5; 7 bases fit TRBD1. V dropped 3 bases and J dropped 7; count of bases not matched to a gene: 6. The CDR3 sequence is 14 residues long. Germline V gives CDR1 KGHSH, CDR2 LQKENI. CDR3 sequence reads: CASSPRDSSQPQHF. CDR3 bases: TGTGCCAGCTCACCCCGGGACAGTTCACAGCCCCAGCATTTT.

This clonotype was found a few times. This chain joins TRBV12-3 or TRBV12-4 and TRBJ1-6, with D tentatively TRBD1 (5 bases). CDR3 length: 15 amino acids. Trimming took 6 bases from V and 10 from J, leaving 19 bases between them. CDR3 region: CASSASQGFQSPLHF. The CDR3, as DNA: TGTGCCAGCAGCGCTTCCCAGGGTTTCCAGTCACCCCTCCACTTT.

There are a few counts of this clonotype. J is TRBJ2-7 and V is TRBV6-5; the D gene could be TRBD1 or TRBD2 (5 bases each). CDR1 is MNHEY and CDR2 is SVGAGI in the germline V gene. The CDR3 spans 15 residues. Trimming took off 6 bases at V and 0 bases at J, with 15 bases between the two ends. CDR3 amino acids: CASRPGTESSYEQYF. DNA for the CDR3: TGTGCCAGCAGGCCTGGGACCGAGAGCTCCTACGAGCAGTACTTC.

In regard to this clonotype: The junction does not match germline at one end; this may be a read error. J is TRBJ2-5 and V is TRBV7-4; 10 bases are a match to TRBD2. Germline CDR1 and CDR2: SGHVT and SQSDAQ. There are 18 residues in the CDR3. The CDR3 nucleotides read TGTGCCAGCAGCCCCGGCAGATATAGCGGGAGGTATCAAGAGACCAAGTACTTC. Encoded protein: CASSPGRYSGRYQETKYF. Full variable domain (remainder filled in from reference TRBV7-4 and TRBJ2-5): GAGVSQSPRYKVAKRGRDVALRCDSISGHVTLYWYRQTLGQGSEVLTYSQSDAQRDKSGRPSGRFSAERPERSVSTLKIQRTEQGDSAVYLCASSPGRYSGRYQETKYFGPGTRLLVL.

The chain combines TRBV12-3 or TRBV12-4 with TRBJ2-7; unclear D gene. Between the trimmed V and J ends, which lost 4 bases and 0 bases, there was a span of 10 bases. This CDR3 contains 14 residues. The CDR3 region is CASSWISPSYEQYF. CDR3 coding DNA: TGTGCCAGCAGTTGGATCAGCCCCTCCTACGAGCAGTACTTC.

In its sample, this clonotype was seen a few times. CDR3 in DNA: TGTGCCAGCAGCTTAGGCTTGAACAGTCTCTACGAGCAGTACTTC. Translated, it gives CASSLGLNSLYEQYF. The rearrangement links TRBV11-2 to TRBJ2-7, with D unclear. Trimming cost V 1 base and J 3 bases, with 13 bases left between them. The CDR3 has 15 amino acids. Germline V lookup: CDR1 SGHAT, CDR2 FQNNGV. Together with reference TRBV11-2 and TRBJ2-7, the CDR3 gives the full variable domain: EAGVAQSPRYKIIEKRQSVAFWCNPISGHATLYWYQQILGQGPKLLIQFQNNGVVDDSQLPKDRFSAERLKGVDSTLKIQPAKLEDSAVYLCASSLGLNSLYEQYFGPGTRLTVT.

This clonotype has more than one count but fewer than ten. The chain carries TRBV7-2 and TRBJ1-5; D remains unclear. V lost 1 base and J lost 4, with 11 bases in between. Germline V gene lookup returns CDR1 SGHTA and CDR2 FQGNSA. CDR3 length: 15 residues. CDR3 amino acids: CASSLEYGLNQPQHF. For the CDR3, the DNA is TGTGCCAGCAGCTTAGAGTATGGTTTGAATCAGCCCCAGCATTTT.

The rearrangement links TRBV27 to TRBJ2-3, with a possible D match to TRBD1 (6 bases). The germline V gene has CDR1 MNHEY and CDR2 SMNVEV (reference sequence). Trimming left V 8 bases short and J 2 bases short, with 11 bases between. The CDR3 has 13 residues. The CDR3 DNA follows: TGTGCCAGCCACGGGACAACCACAGATACGCAGTATTTT. Translating it yields CASHGTTTDTQYF.

The chain couples TRBV6-2 or TRBV6-3 to TRBJ2-7; perhaps TRBD2 as D (6 bases). Germline values: CDR1 MNHEY, CDR2 SVGEGT. Trimming shortened V by 4 bases and J by 2 bases, and 12 bases separated the two germline ends. This CDR3 is 14 amino acids long. CDR3 in DNA: TGTGCCAGCAGTTGGAGCGGGTACGCCTACGAGCAGTACTTC. It translates to CASSWSGYAYEQYF.

The J gene is TRBJ2-5, the V gene TRBV7-2; TRBD1 is a possible D gene (5 bases). The V gene lost 8 bases and the J gene lost 2 bases, with 9 bases spanning the gap. Germline CDR1 reads SGHTA; CDR2 reads FQGNSA. The CDR3 contains 12 residues. The CDR3 DNA is TGTGCCAGCGGTGGACAACAAGAGACCCAGTACTTC. This gives the protein CASGGQQETQYF. The entire variable domain, with the rest obtained from reference TRBV7-2 and TRBJ2-5, is as follows: GAGVSQSPSNKVTEKGKDVELRCDPISGHTALYWYRQSLGQGLEFLIYFQGNSAPDKSGLPSDRFSAERTGGSVSTLTIQRTQQEDSAVYLCASGGQQETQYFGPGTRLLVL.